Below, 28 T cell receptor beta chains from the same sample are listed, as sequenced in a study of neurological immune-mediated disorders. Using its own MiXCR run on the 5' RACE reads, TCRdb lists one record per CDR3 protein. The sample holds approximately 59,000 distinct CDR3 sequences, about 5.2% seen once. Sequencing was performed on PBMCs. The source is a human donor with multiple sclerosis. The donor label of this sample is uncertain.

This clonotype was picked up many times. The chain has TRBV7-9 and TRBJ2-3; 8 nucleotides line up with TRBD2. The length of the CDR3 is 15 residues. The germline V gene encodes CDR1 SEHNR and CDR2 FQNEAQ (reference sequence). The V segment lost 3 bases and the J segment 0 bases; nucleotides outside the gene matches: 2. The CDR3 spells CASSFSGASTDTQYF. The CDR3 region has the DNA TGTGCCAGCAGCTTTAGCGGGGCTAGCACAGATACGCAGTATTTT.

This clonotype was seen at least ten times. This chain connects TRBV20-1 to TRBJ2-3; 9 bases line up with TRBD2. There are 15 residues in the CDR3. J was trimmed by 1 base and V by 6 bases; bases with no gene match: 8. Germline V gene lookup returns CDR1 DFQATT and CDR2 SNEGSKA (reference sequence). CDR3 coding DNA: TGCAGTGCCTCCCGGGGCGGGGGGGGCACAGATACGCAGTATTTT. It is translated as CSASRGGGGTDTQYF.

In its sample, this clonotype was seen many times. The gene calls are TRBV12-3 or TRBV12-4 and TRBJ1-3; no clear D gene. The CDR3 is 13 residues long. With 10 bases removed from V and 0 bases from J, the gap between germline ends came to 10 bases. CDR3 sequence reads: CAIRGTSGNTIYF. CDR3 in DNA: TGTGCCATCCGTGGCACCTCTGGAAACACCATATATTTT.

This clonotype was recorded at least ten times. This chain uses TRBV29-1 with TRBJ1-5, with D possibly matching TRBD1 (6 bases). The CDR3 runs 13 residues. Between the trimmed V and J ends, which lost 6 bases and 3 bases, there was a span of 12 bases. CDR1 is SQVTM and CDR2 is ANQGSEA in the germline V gene. CDR3 sequence reads: CSVKGDSNQPQHF. The CDR3 DNA follows: TGCAGCGTCAAGGGGGATTCCAATCAGCCCCAGCATTTT.

At least ten counts were recorded for this clonotype. The gene calls are TRBV5-1 and TRBJ1-1, with D tentatively TRBD1 (5 bases). Germline V gives CDR1 SGHRS, CDR2 YFSETQ. V dropped 0 bases and J dropped 1 base, with 13 bases sitting between them. The CDR3 runs 16 residues. For the CDR3, the DNA is TGCGCCAGCAGCTTGGGAGTAGGGGACTCGAACACTGAAGCTTTCTTT. This translates into CASSLGVGDSNTEAFF.

On this clonotype: A much bigger clone sits one base away, suggesting this may be a read error. The chain employs TRBV5-1 and TRBJ1-1, with D uncertain. CDR3 length equals 14 residues. Germline assignment: CDR1 SGHRS and CDR2 YFSETQ. CDR3 sequence reads: CASSLVALNTKAFF. Here the CDR3 DNA reads TGCGCCAGCAGCTTGGTGGCCTTGAACACTAAAGCTTTCTTT.

This clonotype was seen repeatedly, ten times or more. The chain has TRBV5-1 and TRBJ2-2, with a weak D call TRBD2 (5 bases). V lost 0 bases and J lost 3, with 18 bases in between. This CDR3 has 18 amino acids. Per germline, CDR1 SGHRS and CDR2 YFSETQ. The CDR3 loop reads CASSLGEYTRSYTGELFF. CDR3 coding DNA: TGCGCCAGCAGCTTGGGGGAGTATACACGGAGTTACACCGGGGAGCTGTTTTTT.

Many counts were recorded for this clonotype. The rearrangement joins TRBV2 to TRBJ1-2, with a possible D match to TRBD1 (6 bases). The CDR3 totals 11 residues. Germline V gene data show CDR1 as SNHLY and CDR2 as FYNNEI. V was shortened by 6 bases and J by 4 bases, with 6 bases between the two germline ends. The CDR3 spells CASRTGYGYTF. CDR3 in DNA: TGTGCCAGCAGGACAGGCTATGGCTACACCTTC.

Ten or more counts support this clonotype. The chain is built from TRBV5-6 and TRBJ2-2, with unresolved D. This CDR3 has 19 amino acids. The V gene's germline CDR1 is SGHDT and CDR2 YYEEEE. V dropped 1 base and J dropped 5 bases, with 24 bases sitting between them. The CDR3 reads CASSLLFDPAGSPTGELFF. CDR3 DNA: TGTGCCAGCAGCTTGCTGTTCGATCCCGCTGGCTCCCCTACCGGGGAGCTGTTTTTT.

In its sample, this clonotype was seen many times. The rearrangement uses TRBV5-1 and TRBJ1-1, with TRBD1 matching 10 bases. The CDR3 length is 17 residues. Unmatched junction bases numbered 6, after V lost 1 base and J lost 0 bases. Germline-derived CDR1 and CDR2 are SGHRS and YFSETQ. The CDR3 reads CASSLRLGTGVNTEAFF. The CDR3 DNA reads as TGCGCCAGCAGCTTGAGGTTGGGGACAGGGGTGAACACTGAAGCTTTCTTT.

This clonotype was seen at least ten times. The J gene is TRBJ2-2, the V gene TRBV7-8, with D tentatively TRBD2 (5 bases). Germline lookup yields CDR1 SGHVS and CDR2 FQNEAQ. Trimming took 5 bases from V and 6 from J, leaving 13 bases between them. CDR3 length: 14 residues. In DNA form, the CDR3 reads TGTGCCAGCAGCCCCTTCGCCGGGGCCGGGGAGCTGTTTTTT. Translating it yields CASSPFAGAGELFF.

Many counts were recorded for this clonotype. The chain employs TRBV11-2 and TRBJ2-5; 7 bases are shared with TRBD1. The J segment lost 5 bases and the V segment lost 4 bases, leaving 4 bases of the junction unmatched. The germline V gene has CDR1 SGHAT and CDR2 FQNNGV. The CDR3 sequence is 13 residues long. The CDR3 region has the DNA TGTGCCAGCAGCTCCGGGACAGTGGAGACCCAGTACTTC. Amino acid sequence: CASSSGTVETQYF.

At least ten counts were recorded for this clonotype. V is TRBV12-3 or TRBV12-4 and J is TRBJ2-3, with 14 bases aligning to TRBD2. The trim removed 6 bases at V and 4 bases at J, leaving 6 bases unmatched. The CDR3 loop spans 16 amino acids. The CDR3 DNA reads as TGTGCCAGCAGCCCTGGGACTAGCGGGGGTTCAGATACGCAGTATTTT. This translates into CASSPGTSGGSDTQYF.

This clonotype was counted ten times or more. V and J are TRBV7-9 and TRBJ1-1; D is ambiguous. This CDR3 spans 13 amino acids. Trimming left V 1 base short and J 0 bases short, with 3 bases between. Germline CDR1 is SEHNR and CDR2 is FQNEAQ (reference sequence). CDR3 DNA sequence: TGTGCCAGCAGCTTAGATATGAACACTGAAGCTTTCTTT. Its translation is CASSLDMNTEAFF. The whole variable domain, filled in from reference TRBV7-9 and TRBJ1-1, reads DTGVSQNPRHKITKRGQNVTFRCDPISEHNRLYWYRQTLGQGPEFLTYFQNEAQLEKSRLLSDRFSAERPKGSFSTLEIQRTEQGDSAMYLCASSLDMNTEAFFGQGTRLTVV.

This clonotype has at least ten counts. This sequence joins TRBV20-1 and TRBJ2-2, with D perhaps matching TRBD2 (6 bases). Germline V gene sequence: CDR1 DFQATT, CDR2 SNEGSKA (reference sequence). CDR3 size: 16 residues. Trimming took off 0 bases at V and 1 base at J, with 12 bases between the two ends. CDR3 in DNA: TGCAGTGCTAGAGATAGTAGCGGTCGGAACACCGGGGAGCTGTTTTTT. Residues: CSARDSSGRNTGELFF.

This clonotype occurred many times. J is TRBJ2-7 and V is TRBV6-5; 7 bases are a match to TRBD1. The CDR3 consists of 13 residues. Trimming cost V 5 bases and J 7 bases; bases outside gene matches: 8. CDR1 and CDR2 from the germline V gene are MNHEY and SVGAGI. The CDR3 DNA reads TGTGCCAGCAGTCTCCAACAGGGGTGGGAGCAGTACTTC. It yields the protein CASSLQQGWEQYF.

This chain uses TRBV6-5 with TRBJ1-1; D is uncertain. Trimming removed 6 bases at V and 0 bases at J, with 11 bases between. Germline V lookup: CDR1 MNHEY, CDR2 SVGAGI. This CDR3 has 14 residues. The CDR3 nucleotides read TGTGCCAGCAGAGCGTTCGGGTTGAACACTGAAGCTTTCTTT. As protein: CASRAFGLNTEAFF.

This clonotype was picked up many times. This rearrangement joins TRBV11-2 to TRBJ2-7; 9 positions match TRBD1. V gave up 4 bases and J gave up 4 bases; unmatched junction bases: 5. Germline V lookup: CDR1 SGHAT, CDR2 FQNNGV. The CDR3 is made up of 14 amino acids. This CDR3 is CASSYPGQGYEQYF. In DNA, the CDR3 is TGTGCCAGCAGCTACCCGGGACAGGGTTACGAGCAGTACTTC.

This clonotype was observed at least ten times. The chain carries TRBV20-1 and TRBJ2-3; no firm D call. This CDR3 region has 16 residues. Deletions cut 1 base from V and 1 base from J, with 15 bases between. Germline values: CDR1 DFQATT, CDR2 SNEGSKA (reference sequence). The DNA for the CDR3 is TGCAGTGCTAGAGGTCTGGTGAGGTACGGCACAGATACGCAGTATTTT. This gives the protein CSARGLVRYGTDTQYF.

This clonotype occurred many times. The rearrangement joins TRBV9 to TRBJ2-3; 9 bases line up with TRBD2. The CDR3 covers 16 residues. The ends lost 4 bases at V and 2 bases at J; junction bases unmatched: 8. Germline V gene data show CDR1 as SGDLS and CDR2 as YYNGEE. CDR3 nucleotides: TGTGCCAGCAGCCCAATAGCGGGGGATTTCACAGATACGCAGTATTTT. This sequence encodes CASSPIAGDFTDTQYF.

The V call is TRBV29-1, the J call TRBJ2-5; no firm D call. The CDR3 extends over 12 amino acids. Trimming cost V 1 base and J 5 bases, with 8 bases left between them. CDR1 and CDR2 from the germline V gene are SQVTM and ANQGSEA. The CDR3 nucleotides read TGCAGCGTTGAAGGTCTTGGCGAGACCCAGTACTTC. It specifies CSVEGLGETQYF. The full variable domain, in which reference TRBV29-1 and TRBJ2-5 provide the parts outside the CDR3, is SAVISQKPSRDICQRGTSLTIQCQVDSQVTMMFWYRQQPGQSLTLIATANQGSEATYESGFVIDKFPISRPNLTFSTLTVSNMSPEDSSIYLCSVEGLGETQYFGPGTRLLVL.

Many counts were recorded for this clonotype. The chain has TRBV27 and TRBJ2-7, with 16 bases lining up with TRBD2. CDR1 is MNHEY and CDR2 is SMNVEV in the germline V gene (reference sequence). The CDR3 loop spans 18 amino acids. V was pared by 4 bases and J by 6 bases, with 12 bases of the junction left unmatched. CDR3 DNA: TGTGCCAGCAGTTCCCCCACCGGGACTAGCGGGGGGGCCGGCGAGCAGTACTTC. The encoded protein is CASSSPTGTSGGAGEQYF.

This clonotype was counted many times. The V call is TRBV20-1, the J call TRBJ1-1, with a weak D call TRBD1 (5 bases). Germline assignment: CDR1 DFQATT and CDR2 SNEGSKA (reference sequence). This CDR3 has 12 amino acids. Trimming shortened V by 5 bases and J by 4 bases, and 11 bases separated the two germline ends. CDR3 DNA: TGCAGTGCTGGGGGGATCGGCACTGAAGCTTTCTTT. Translating gives CSAGGIGTEAFF.

At least ten counts were recorded for this clonotype. V and J are TRBV6-5 and TRBJ1-2; TRBD1 aligns across 8 bases. V shed 2 bases, J shed 4 bases, and the junction held 15 bases outside the gene matches. CDR1 is MNHEY and CDR2 is SVGAGI in the germline V gene. This CDR3 contains 18 residues. CDR3 nucleotides: TGTGCCAGCAGTTACGGGGGGGGAACCGGGACAGGAACCTATGGCTACACCTTC. Protein product: CASSYGGGTGTGTYGYTF.

This clonotype occurred many times. The V call is TRBV12-3 or TRBV12-4, the J call TRBJ1-1; 7 bases fit TRBD1. The CDR3 contains 13 residues. The V and J ends lost 7 bases and 4 bases, in that order; junction bases with no gene match: 6. The chain's CDR3 is CASTDRASTEAFF. The CDR3 nucleotides read TGTGCCAGCACCGACAGGGCTAGCACTGAAGCTTTCTTT.

This clonotype was detected many times. V is TRBV5-1 and J is TRBJ1-2; D remains unclear. The germline V gene has CDR1 SGHRS and CDR2 YFSETQ. The V end was cut by 4 bases, the J end by 2 bases, with 15 bases between. The CDR3 has 15 residues. CDR3 nucleotide sequence: TGCGCCAGCAGCCCGGCGCGGGCCAGAAACTATGGCTACACCTTC. It encodes CASSPARARNYGYTF. Together with reference TRBV5-1 and TRBJ1-2, the CDR3 gives the full variable domain: KAGVTQTPRYLIKTRGQQVTLSCSPISGHRSVSWYQQTPGQGLQFLFEYFSETQRNKGNFPGRFSGRQFSNSRSEMNVSTLELGDSALYLCASSPARARNYGYTFGSGTRLTVV.

This clonotype was observed many times. V is TRBV29-1 and J is TRBJ1-1; D remains unclear. Germline-derived CDR1 and CDR2 are SQVTM and ANQGSEA. The CDR3 contains 14 residues. V shed 1 base and J shed 0 bases, with 9 bases lying between them. CDR3 nucleotide sequence: TGCAGCGTTGAAGGTCCATTTATGAACACTGAAGCTTTCTTT. As protein: CSVEGPFMNTEAFF. The whole variable domain, filled in from reference TRBV29-1 and TRBJ1-1, reads SAVISQKPSRDICQRGTSLTIQCQVDSQVTMMFWYRQQPGQSLTLIATANQGSEATYESGFVIDKFPISRPNLTFSTLTVSNMSPEDSSIYLCSVEGPFMNTEAFFGQGTRLTVV.

This sequence joins TRBV7-6 and TRBJ1-1; TRBD1 is a possible D gene (6 bases). Deletions cut 0 bases from V and 4 bases from J, with 18 bases between. This CDR3 has 17 residues. Germline V lookup: CDR1 SGHVS, CDR2 FNYEAQ. The CDR3 loop reads CASSLALLTDSGTEAFF. The DNA of the CDR3 is TGTGCCAGCAGCTTAGCACTACTTACGGACAGTGGCACTGAAGCTTTCTTT.